A selection of T cell receptor beta chains follows, all from one sample in a study of Ad26.COV2.S vaccination and SARS-CoV-2 variants. Using immunoSEQ multiplex PCR, the repertoire was profiled, and TCRdb retains in-frame clones only, with some absent. Of under 550,000 clones in the sample, 85% to 90% are singletons; the top ten hold around 3.6%. The sequenced sample was peripheral blood, obtained in a trial of Ad26.COV2.S vaccine versus placebo. These receptors were taken from a person between 18 and 65 years old who received the Ad26.COV2.S COVID-19 vaccine or a placebo. Each CDR3 is given with its conserved first and last residue. The D gene is left open where the match is weak. Part of the rows lack a size; the others show once, few, many or a class for expanded clones.

NA	NA	TRBJ1-5	TRBV19	TGTGCCAGTAGTATAGCAGTAGGGAGCAATCAGCCCCAGCATTTT	CASSIAVGSNQPQHF
NA	NA	TRBJ1-1	TRBV3-1/TRBV3-2	TGTGCCAGCAGCTACCCCACAGGGAGGGCTGAAGCTTTCTTT	CASSYPTGRAEAFF
NA	NA	TRBJ1-5	TRBV25-1	TGTGCCAGCAGCTTACAGGAGCTCAATCAGCCCCAGCATTTT	CASSLQELNQPQHF
NA	TRBD2	TRBJ2-1	TRBV9	TGTGCCAGCAGCGTATCCGGGACTAGCGCATACAATGAGCAGTTCTTC	CASSVSGTSAYNEQFF
NA	NA	TRBJ2-1	TRBV9	TGTGCCAGCAGCCCCCTTAGGGTCAACGGGGATGAGCAGTTCTTC	CASSPLRVNGDEQFF
once	NA	TRBJ1-2	TRBV27	TGTGCCAGCAGTTTAAGCCCGGACAGTGGTGGGGGCTACACCTTC	CASSLSPDSGGGYTF
NA	NA	TRBJ1-5	TRBV6-2/TRBV6-3	TGTGCCAGCAGTTACCCCGGGGGGGGGCGAAGCAATCAGCCCCAGCATTTT	CASSYPGGGRSNQPQHF
NA	TRBD1	TRBJ2-7	TRBV19	TGTGCCAGTGCACCGGGACAGGGACGCGAGCAGTACTTC	CASAPGQGREQYF
NA	TRBD1	TRBJ2-3	TRBV5-1	TGCGCCAGCAGCTTTGACAGGGCTAGCACAGATACGCAGTATTTT	CASSFDRASTDTQYF
NA	NA	TRBJ1-5	TRBV30	TGTGCCTGGAGTCGGACAGACAATCAGCCCCAGCATTTT	CAWSRTDNQPQHF
NA	TRBD1	TRBJ2-2	TRBV11-2	TGTGCCAGCAGCTTAGGTCAGGGGGCGCTTAACACCGGGGAGCTGTTTTTT	CASSLGQGALNTGELFF
NA	NA	TRBJ1-4	TRBV3-1/TRBV3-2	TGTGCCAGCAGCCAAGATCGCGGGAGGGTTGCCAATGAAAAACTGTTTTTT	CASSQDRGRVANEKLFF
few	NA	TRBJ2-7	TRBV7-9	TGTGCCAGCAGCTCCCGGACGACCGCGCCCTACGAGCAGTACTTC	CASSSRTTAPYEQYF
NA	NA	TRBJ1-5	TRBV28	TGTGCCAGCAGTTTAAAGCCGGGGGGTTATAGCAATCAGCCCCAGCATTTT	CASSLKPGGYSNQPQHF
once	NA	TRBJ2-5	TRBV7-2	TGTGCCAGCAGCTTAGCCAGAGTAGGAGAGACCCAGTACTTC	CASSLARVGETQYF
NA	NA	TRBJ2-5	TRBV12-3/TRBV12-4	TGTGCCAGCAGCGGAGTATTTCCGGAGACCCAGTACTTC	CASSGVFPETQYF
NA	NA	TRBJ1-3	TRBV18	TGTGCCAGCTCACCACCTGGGGGACCTGGAAACACCATATATTTT	CASSPPGGPGNTIYF